This T cell receptor (beta chain) appears in the sequencing data of a study of control samples from healthy donors and cancer patients. Germline V gives CDR1 SGDLS, CDR2 YYNGEE. Trimming removed 4 bases from V and 1 base from J, with 9 bases in between. The CDR3 totals 15 residues. Sequenced by immunoSEQ multiplex PCR; TCRdb stores in-frame clones only, minus some. The repertoire consists of tens of thousands of clones, with more than 85% occurring once and the leading ten covering 0.91%. The J gene is TRBJ2-6, the V gene TRBV9; a possible D gene is TRBD2 (6 bases). The sequence was obtained from a man aged 25-45 years with colorectal cancer. Sequencing was done on a sample of PBMCs. The CDR3 coding sequence is TGTGCCAGCAGCCCGGGGGTTTCTGGGGCCAACGTCCTGACTTTC. This translates into CASSPGVSGANVLTF.